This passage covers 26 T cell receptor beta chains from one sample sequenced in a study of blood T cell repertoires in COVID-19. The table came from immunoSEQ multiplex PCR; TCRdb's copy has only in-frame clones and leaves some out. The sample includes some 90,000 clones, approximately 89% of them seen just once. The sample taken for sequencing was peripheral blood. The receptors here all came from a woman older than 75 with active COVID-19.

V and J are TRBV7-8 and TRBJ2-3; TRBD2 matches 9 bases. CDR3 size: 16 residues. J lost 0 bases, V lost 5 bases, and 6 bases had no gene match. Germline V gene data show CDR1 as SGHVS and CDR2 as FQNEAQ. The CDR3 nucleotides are TGTGCCAGCAGCCAATGGCTAGCGGGGAGCACAGATACGCAGTATTTT. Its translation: CASSQWLAGSTDTQYF.

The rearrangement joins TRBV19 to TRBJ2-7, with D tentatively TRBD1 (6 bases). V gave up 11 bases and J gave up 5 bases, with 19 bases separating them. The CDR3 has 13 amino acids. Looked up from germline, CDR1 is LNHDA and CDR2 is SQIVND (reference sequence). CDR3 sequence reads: CASSGNRDHEQYF. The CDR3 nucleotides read TGTGCCTCCTCAGGGAACAGGGACCACGAGCAGTACTTC.

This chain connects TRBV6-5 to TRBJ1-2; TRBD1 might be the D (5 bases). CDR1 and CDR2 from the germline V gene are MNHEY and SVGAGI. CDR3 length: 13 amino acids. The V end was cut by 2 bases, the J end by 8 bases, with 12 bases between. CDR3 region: CASSYRGLRGYTF. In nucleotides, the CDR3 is TGTGCCAGCAGTTACAGGGGTTTGAGGGGCTACACCTTC.

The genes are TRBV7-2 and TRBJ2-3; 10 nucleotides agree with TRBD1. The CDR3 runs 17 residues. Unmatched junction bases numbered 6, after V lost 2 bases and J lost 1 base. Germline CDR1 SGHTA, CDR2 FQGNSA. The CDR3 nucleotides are TGTGCCAGCAGCTTACAGGTCGGGACAGGGGGCACAGATACGCAGTATTTT. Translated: CASSLQVGTGGTDTQYF.

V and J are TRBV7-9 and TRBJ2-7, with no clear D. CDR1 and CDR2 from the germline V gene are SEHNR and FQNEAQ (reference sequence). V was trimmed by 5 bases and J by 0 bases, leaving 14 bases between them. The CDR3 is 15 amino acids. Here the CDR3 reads CASSPSRRGSYEQYF. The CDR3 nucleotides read TGTGCCAGCAGCCCCTCCCGACGCGGCTCCTACGAGCAGTACTTC.

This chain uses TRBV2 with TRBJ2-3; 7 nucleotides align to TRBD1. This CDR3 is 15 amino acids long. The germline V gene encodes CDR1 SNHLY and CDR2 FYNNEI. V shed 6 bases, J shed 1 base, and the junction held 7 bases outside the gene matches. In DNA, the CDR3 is TGTGCCAGCAGCCCCCGAGACAGGGGCACAGATACGCAGTATTTT. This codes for CASSPRDRGTDTQYF.

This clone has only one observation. Here the CDR3 reads CASSEIGGGSNQPQHF. CDR3 sequence (DNA): TGTGCCAGCAGTGAAATAGGGGGGGGTAGCAATCAGCCCCAGCATTTT. The chain joins TRBV6-1 to TRBJ1-5; TRBD1 might be the D (6 bases). V was pared by 2 bases and J by 0 bases, with 11 bases between. Germline CDR1 MNHNS, CDR2 SASEGT. The CDR3 has 16 amino acids.

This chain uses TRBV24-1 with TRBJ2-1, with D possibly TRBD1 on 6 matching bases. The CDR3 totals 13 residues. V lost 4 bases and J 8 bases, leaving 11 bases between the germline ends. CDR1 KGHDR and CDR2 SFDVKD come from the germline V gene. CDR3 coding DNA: TGTGCCACCAGTGAGGCCCGGACAGATGAGCAGTTCTTC. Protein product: CATSEARTDEQFF.

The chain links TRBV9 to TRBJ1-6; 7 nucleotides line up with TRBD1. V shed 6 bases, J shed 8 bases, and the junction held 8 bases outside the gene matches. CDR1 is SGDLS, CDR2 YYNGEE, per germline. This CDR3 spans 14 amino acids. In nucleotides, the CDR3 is TGTGCCAGCACTACAGGGGATGGGTATTCACCCCTCCACTTT. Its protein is CASTTGDGYSPLHF.

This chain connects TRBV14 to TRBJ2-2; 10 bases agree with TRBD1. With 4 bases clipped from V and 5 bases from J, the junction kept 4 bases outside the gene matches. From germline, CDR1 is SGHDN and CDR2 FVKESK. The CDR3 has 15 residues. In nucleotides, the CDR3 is TGTGCCAGCAGCCGAGGACAGGGGGGAACCGGGGAGCTGTTTTTT. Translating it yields CASSRGQGGTGELFF. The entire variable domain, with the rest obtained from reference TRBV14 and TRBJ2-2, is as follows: EAGVTQFPSHSVIEKGQTVTLRCDPISGHDNLYWYRRVMGKEIKFLLHFVKESKQDESGMPNNRFLAERTGGTYSTLKVQPAELEDSGVYFCASSRGQGGTGELFFGEGSRLTVL.

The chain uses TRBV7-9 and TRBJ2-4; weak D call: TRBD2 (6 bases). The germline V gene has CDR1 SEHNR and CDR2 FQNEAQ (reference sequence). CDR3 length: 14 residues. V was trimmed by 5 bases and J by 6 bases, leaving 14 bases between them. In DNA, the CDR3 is TGTGCCAGCAGCGGCGGGACTGCCGGAAACATTCAGTACTTC. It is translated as CASSGGTAGNIQYF.

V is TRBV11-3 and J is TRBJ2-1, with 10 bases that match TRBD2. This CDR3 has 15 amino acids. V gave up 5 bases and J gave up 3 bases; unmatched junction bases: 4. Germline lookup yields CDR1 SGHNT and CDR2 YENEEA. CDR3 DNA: TGTGCCAGCAGCCAAAGGACTAGCGGCTACAATGAGCAGTTCTTC. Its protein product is CASSQRTSGYNEQFF.

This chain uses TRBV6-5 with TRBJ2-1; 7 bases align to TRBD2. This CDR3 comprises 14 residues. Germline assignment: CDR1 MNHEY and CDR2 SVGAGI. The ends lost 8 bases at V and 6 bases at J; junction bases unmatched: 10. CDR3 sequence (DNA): TGTGCCAGCTTTGACCCCGGGACTACCAATGAGCAGTTCTTC. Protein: CASFDPGTTNEQFF.

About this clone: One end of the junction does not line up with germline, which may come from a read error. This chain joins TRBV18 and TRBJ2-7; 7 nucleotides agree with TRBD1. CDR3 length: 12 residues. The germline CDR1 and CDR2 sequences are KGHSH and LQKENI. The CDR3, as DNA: TGTGCCAGCTCCCCACAGGGGAACGAGCAGTACTTC. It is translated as CASSPQGNEQYF.

CDR3 amino acids: CASSQDHFDPFHNEQFF. The CDR3 bases are TGCGCCAGCAGCCAAGATCACTTCGATCCCTTCCACAATGAGCAGTTCTTC. This chain joins TRBV4-3 and TRBJ2-1; D gene uncertain. The V gene's germline CDR1 is LGHNA and CDR2 YSLEER. Trimming cost V 0 bases and J 5 bases, with 17 bases left between them. The CDR3 runs to 17 residues.

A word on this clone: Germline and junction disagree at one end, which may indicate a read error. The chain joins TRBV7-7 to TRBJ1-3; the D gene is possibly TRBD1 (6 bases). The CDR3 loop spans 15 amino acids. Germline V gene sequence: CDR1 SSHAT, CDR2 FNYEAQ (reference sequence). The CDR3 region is CASSLKQGSGNTIYF. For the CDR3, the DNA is TGTGCTAGCAGCTTAAAGCAGGGGAGTGGAAACACCATATATTTT.

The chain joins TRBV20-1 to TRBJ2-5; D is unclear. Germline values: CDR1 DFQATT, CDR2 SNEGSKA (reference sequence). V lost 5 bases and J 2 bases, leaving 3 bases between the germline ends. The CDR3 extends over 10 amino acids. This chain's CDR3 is CSAPQETQYF. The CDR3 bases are TGCAGTGCTCCGCAAGAGACCCAGTACTTC.

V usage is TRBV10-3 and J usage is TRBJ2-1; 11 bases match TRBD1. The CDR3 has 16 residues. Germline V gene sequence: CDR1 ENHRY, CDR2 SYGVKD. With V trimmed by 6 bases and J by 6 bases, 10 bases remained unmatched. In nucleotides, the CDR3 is TGTGCCATCAGAGCCAAAGCCGGGACAGGGGGCAATGAGCAGTTCTTC. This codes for CAIRAKAGTGGNEQFF.

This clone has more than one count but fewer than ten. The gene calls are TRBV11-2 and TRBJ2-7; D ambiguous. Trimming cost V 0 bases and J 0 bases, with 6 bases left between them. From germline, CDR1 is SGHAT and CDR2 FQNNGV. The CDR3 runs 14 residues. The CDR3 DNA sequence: TGTGCCAGCAGCTTAGATCCTAGCTCCTACGAGCAGTACTTC. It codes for CASSLDPSSYEQYF.

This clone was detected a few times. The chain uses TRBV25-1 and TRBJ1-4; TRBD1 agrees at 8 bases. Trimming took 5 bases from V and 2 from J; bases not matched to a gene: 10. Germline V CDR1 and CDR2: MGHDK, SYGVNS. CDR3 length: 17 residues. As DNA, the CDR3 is TGTGCCAGCAGTCCACGACAGGGGAGGTCCACTAATGAAAAACTGTTTTTT. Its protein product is CASSPRQGRSTNEKLFF.

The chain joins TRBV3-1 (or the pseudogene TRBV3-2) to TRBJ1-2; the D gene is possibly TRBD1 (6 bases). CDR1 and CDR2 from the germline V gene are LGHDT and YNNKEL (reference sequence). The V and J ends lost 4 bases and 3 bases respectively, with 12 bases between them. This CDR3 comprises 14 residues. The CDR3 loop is CASSPAGTHYGYTF. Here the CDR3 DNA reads TGTGCCAGCAGCCCCGCCGGGACACACTATGGCTACACCTTC.

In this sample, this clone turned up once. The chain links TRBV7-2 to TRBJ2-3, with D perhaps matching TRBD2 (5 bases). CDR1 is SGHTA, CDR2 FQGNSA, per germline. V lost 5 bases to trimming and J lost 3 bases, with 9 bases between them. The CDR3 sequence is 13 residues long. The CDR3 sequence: CASSAGTTDTQYF. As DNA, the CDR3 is TGTGCCAGCAGCGCGGGCACTACAGATACGCAGTATTTT.

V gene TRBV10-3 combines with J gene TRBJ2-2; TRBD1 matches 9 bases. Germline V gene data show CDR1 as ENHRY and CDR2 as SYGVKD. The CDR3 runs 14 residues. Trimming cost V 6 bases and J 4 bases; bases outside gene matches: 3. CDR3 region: CAIRGTGTTGELFF. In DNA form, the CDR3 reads TGTGCCATCAGGGGGACAGGGACCACCGGGGAGCTGTTTTTT.

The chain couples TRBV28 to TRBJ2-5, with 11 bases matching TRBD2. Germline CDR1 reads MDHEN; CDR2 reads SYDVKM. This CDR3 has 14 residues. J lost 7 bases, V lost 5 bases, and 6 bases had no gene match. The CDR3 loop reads CASSRLAGGGTQYF. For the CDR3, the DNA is TGTGCCAGCAGTCGGCTAGCGGGAGGAGGGACCCAGTACTTC.

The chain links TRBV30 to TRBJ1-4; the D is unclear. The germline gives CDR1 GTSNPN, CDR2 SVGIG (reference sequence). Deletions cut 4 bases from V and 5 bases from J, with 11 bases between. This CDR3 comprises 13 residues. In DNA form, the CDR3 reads TGTGCCTGGATGGGAGAAGAGAATGAAAAACTGTTTTTT. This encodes CAWMGEENEKLFF. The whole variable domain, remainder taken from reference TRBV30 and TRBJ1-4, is SQTIHQWPATLVQPVGSPLSLECTVEGTSNPNLYWYRQAAGRGLQLLFYSVGIGQISSEVPQNLSASRPQDRQFILSSKKLLLSDSGFYLCAWMGEENEKLFFGSGTQLSVL.

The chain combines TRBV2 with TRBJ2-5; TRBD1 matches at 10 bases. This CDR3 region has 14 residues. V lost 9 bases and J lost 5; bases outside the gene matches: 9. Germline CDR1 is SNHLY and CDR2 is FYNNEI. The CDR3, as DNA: TGTGCCAGTGTAACCGGGACAGGGGAGGAGACCCAGTACTTC. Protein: CASVTGTGEETQYF.